Sequencing of this T cell receptor (beta chain) was carried out in a study of cytotoxic CD8 clonotypes in ibrutinib-treated CLL. Points from the study as a whole: Elevated clonality accompanied ibrutinib response, with a return toward baseline values at progression.

Libraries were prepared by immunoSEQ multiplex PCR; TCRdb keeps only in-frame clonotypes and omits some of them. The sample includes around 16,000 clones, around 67% seen only once; the top ten take about 20%. On this clone itself: Its antigen is currently unknown.

After removal of 7 bases from V and 2 bases from J, the junction contained 1 base not matched to a gene. Looked up from germline, CDR1 is MGHDK and CDR2 is SYGVNS. There are 12 residues in the CDR3. The genes are TRBV25-1 and TRBJ1-2; 7 bases map to TRBD1. The source was PBMCs, collected before ibrutinib treatment. The sequence was collected from a human donor with chronic lymphocytic leukemia. CDR3 nucleotide sequence: TGTGCCAGCACGACAGGGAACTATGGCTACACCTTC. Protein sequence: CASTTGNYGYTF.